This T cell receptor (beta chain) is drawn from a study of early T cells in non-severe SARS-CoV-2 infection. In TCRdb, the 5' RACE reads were re-called with MiXCR into one record per CDR3 protein. The repertoire has 50,000 to 55,000 distinct CDR3 sequences, about 9.1% of them found once; the top ten carry under 5.5%. Many counts were recorded for this clonotype. Trimming removed 8 bases at V and 2 bases at J, with 16 bases between. CDR3 length: 15 amino acids. The specimen sequenced was whole blood. The chain is built from TRBV12-3 or TRBV12-4 and TRBJ1-5; weak D call: TRBD1 (5 bases). The receptor was isolated from an adult who was a healthcare worker with PCR-confirmed SARS-CoV-2 infection or an uninfected control (not recorded which). Here the CDR3 reads CASCLWQGGNQPQHF. DNA for the CDR3: TGTGCCAGCTGTCTCTGGCAGGGCGGCAATCAGCCCCAGCATTTT.